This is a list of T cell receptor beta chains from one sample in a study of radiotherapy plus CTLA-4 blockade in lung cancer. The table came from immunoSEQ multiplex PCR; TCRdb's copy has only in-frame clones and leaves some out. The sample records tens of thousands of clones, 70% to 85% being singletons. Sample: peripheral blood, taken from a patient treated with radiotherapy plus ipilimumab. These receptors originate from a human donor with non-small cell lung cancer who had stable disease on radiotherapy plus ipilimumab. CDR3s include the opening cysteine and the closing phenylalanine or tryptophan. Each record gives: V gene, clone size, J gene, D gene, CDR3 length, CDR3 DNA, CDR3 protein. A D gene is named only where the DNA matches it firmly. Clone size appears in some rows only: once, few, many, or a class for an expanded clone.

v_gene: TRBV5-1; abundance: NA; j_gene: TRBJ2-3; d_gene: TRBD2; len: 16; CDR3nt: TGCGCCAGCAGCTTGGATGGCGGGGGGAGCACAGATACGCAGTATTTT; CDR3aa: CASSLDGGGSTDTQYF
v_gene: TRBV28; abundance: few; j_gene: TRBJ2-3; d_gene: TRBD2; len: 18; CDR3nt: TGTGCCAGCAGTCCACCGGGACTAGCGGGGGTGAGGGCAGATACGCAGTATTTT; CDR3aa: CASSPPGLAGVRADTQYF
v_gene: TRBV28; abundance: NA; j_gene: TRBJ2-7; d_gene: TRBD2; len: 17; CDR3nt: TGTGCCAGCAGCCCGCCGACTAGCGGGGGGCTGCCCTACGAGCAGTACTTC; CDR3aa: CASSPPTSGGLPYEQYF
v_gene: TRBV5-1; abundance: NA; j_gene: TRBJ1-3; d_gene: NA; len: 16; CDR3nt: TGCGCCAGCAGCTTGGATCCGTGGGGAGAAGGAAACACCATATATTTT; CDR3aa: CASSLDPWGEGNTIYF
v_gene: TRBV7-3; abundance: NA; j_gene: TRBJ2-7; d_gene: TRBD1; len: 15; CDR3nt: TGCGCCAGCAGCTCCCATCCGGGACAGGGCTCCGAGCAGTACTTC; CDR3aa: CASSSHPGQGSEQYF
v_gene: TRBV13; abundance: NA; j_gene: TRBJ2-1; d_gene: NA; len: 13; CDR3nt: TGTGCCAGCAGCTTAGCGCCCTCCAATGAGCAGTTCTTC; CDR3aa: CASSLAPSNEQFF
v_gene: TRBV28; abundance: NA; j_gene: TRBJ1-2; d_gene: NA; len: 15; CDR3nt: TGTGCCAGCAGTTTTTTCGCCCGCCGGGACTATGGCTACACCTTC; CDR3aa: CASSFFARRDYGYTF
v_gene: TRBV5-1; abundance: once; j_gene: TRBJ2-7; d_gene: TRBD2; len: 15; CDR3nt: TGCGCCAGCAGCTGGGGCGGGCTAGCGGGCTACGAGCAGTACTTC; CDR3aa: CASSWGGLAGYEQYF
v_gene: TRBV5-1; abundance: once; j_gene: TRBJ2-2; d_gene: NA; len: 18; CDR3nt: TGCGCCAGCAGACCGCTCCCGCTTGATAGAGGGACCACCGGGGAGCTGTTTTTT; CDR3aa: CASRPLPLDRGTTGELFF
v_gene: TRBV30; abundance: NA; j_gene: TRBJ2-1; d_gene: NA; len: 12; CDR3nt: TGTGCCTGGACCTTTGCTGGCAATGAGCAGTTCTTC; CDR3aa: CAWTFAGNEQFF
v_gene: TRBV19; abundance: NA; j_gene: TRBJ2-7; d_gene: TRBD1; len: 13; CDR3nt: TGTGCCAGTAGCGCGGGACAGGAGTACGAGCAGTACTTC; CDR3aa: CASSAGQEYEQYF
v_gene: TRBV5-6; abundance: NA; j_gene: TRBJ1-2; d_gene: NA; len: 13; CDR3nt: TGTGCCAGCAGCTTGTATTCGGCCTATGGCTACACCTTC; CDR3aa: CASSLYSAYGYTF
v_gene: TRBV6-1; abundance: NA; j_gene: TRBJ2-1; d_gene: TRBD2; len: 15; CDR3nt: TGTGCCAGCAGTGAATCAGCGGGGGGTGGAAATGAGCAGTTCTTC; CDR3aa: CASSESAGGGNEQFF
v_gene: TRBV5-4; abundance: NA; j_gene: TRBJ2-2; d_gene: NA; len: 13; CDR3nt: TGTGCCAGCAGCGGGGGCCGGCCCGGGGAGCTGTTTTTT; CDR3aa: CASSGGRPGELFF
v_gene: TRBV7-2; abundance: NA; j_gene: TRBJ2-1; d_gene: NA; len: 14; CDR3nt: TGTGCCAGCAGCTTAGGGGGTTACTACAATGAGCAGTTCTTC; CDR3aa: CASSLGGYYNEQFF
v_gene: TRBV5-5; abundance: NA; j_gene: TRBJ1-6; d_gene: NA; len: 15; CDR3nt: TGTGCCAGCCTTTCTTACGGGTCGGTCGGTTCACCCCTCCACTTT; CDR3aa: CASLSYGSVGSPLHF
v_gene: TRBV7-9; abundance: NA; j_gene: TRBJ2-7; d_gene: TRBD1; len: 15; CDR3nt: TGTGCCAGCACCTCCGCCGGGACAGCTCTCTACGAGCAGTACTTC; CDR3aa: CASTSAGTALYEQYF
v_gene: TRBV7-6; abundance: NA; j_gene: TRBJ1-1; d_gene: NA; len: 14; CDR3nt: TGTGCCAGCAGCTTAGTTAGTGGGGACACTGAAGCTTTCTTT; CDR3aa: CASSLVSGDTEAFF
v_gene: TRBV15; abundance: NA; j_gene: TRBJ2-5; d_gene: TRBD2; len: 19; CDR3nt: TGTGCCACCAGCAGAGATAAGGCGCGGCTAAGCGGGGCCCAAGAGACCCAGTACTTC; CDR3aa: CATSRDKARLSGAQETQYF
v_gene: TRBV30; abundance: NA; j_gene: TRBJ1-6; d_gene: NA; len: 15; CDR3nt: TGTGCCTGTGCCGGGCTCCTTGGGGCTAATTCACCCCTCCACTTT; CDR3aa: CACAGLLGANSPLHF
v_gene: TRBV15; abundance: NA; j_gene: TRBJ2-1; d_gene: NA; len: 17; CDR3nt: TGTGCCACCAGCAGGGCTTGGGGAGGTCGGACCTACAATGAGCAGTTCTTC; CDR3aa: CATSRAWGGRTYNEQFF
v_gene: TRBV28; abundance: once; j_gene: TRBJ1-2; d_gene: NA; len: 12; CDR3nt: TGTGCCAGCGACGAAACAGGGTATGGCTACACCTTC; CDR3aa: CASDETGYGYTF
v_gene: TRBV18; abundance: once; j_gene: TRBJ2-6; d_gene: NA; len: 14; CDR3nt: TGTGCCAGCTCACCCACCAATGGGGCCAACGTCCTGACTTTC; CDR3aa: CASSPTNGANVLTF
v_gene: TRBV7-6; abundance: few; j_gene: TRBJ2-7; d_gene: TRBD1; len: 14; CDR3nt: TGTGCCAGCAGCTCCGGGACAGGGTCCGACGAGCAGTACTTC; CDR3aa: CASSSGTGSDEQYF
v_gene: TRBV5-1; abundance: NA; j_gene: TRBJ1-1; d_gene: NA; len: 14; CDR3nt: TGCGCCAGCAGCTTGGTTGGAGGAGTCACTGAAGCTTTCTTT; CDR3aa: CASSLVGGVTEAFF
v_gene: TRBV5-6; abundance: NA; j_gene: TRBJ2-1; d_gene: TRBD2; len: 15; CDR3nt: TGTGCCAGCAGCGGAACTAGCGGGAGTCCCGATGAGCAGTTCTTC; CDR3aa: CASSGTSGSPDEQFF
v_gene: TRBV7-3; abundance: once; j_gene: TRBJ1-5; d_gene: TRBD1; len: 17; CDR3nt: TGTGCCAGCAGCTTTACCGGGACAGGGACGATTAAACAGCCCCAGCATTTT; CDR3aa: CASSFTGTGTIKQPQHF
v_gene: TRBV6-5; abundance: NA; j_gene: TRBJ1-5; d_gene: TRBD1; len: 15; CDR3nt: TGTGCCAGCAGCCGGGACAGGGGAGCAAATCAGCCCCAGCATTTT; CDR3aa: CASSRDRGANQPQHF
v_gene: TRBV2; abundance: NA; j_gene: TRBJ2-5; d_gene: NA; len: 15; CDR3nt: TGTGCCAGCATGTCAGGTGGCAACTCCCAAGAGACCCAGTACTTC; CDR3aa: CASMSGGNSQETQYF
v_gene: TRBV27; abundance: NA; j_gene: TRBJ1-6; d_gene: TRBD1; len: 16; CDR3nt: TGTGCCAGCAGCCGTACGACAGGGGGAAGGGATTCACCCCTCCACTTT; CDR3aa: CASSRTTGGRDSPLHF
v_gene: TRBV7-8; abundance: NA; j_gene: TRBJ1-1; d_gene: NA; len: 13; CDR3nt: TGTGCCAGCAGCTTACAGGGTAGTACTGAAGCTTTCTTT; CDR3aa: CASSLQGSTEAFF
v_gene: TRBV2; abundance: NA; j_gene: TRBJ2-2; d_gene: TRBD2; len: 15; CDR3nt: TGTGCCAGCAGCCGCAGCGGGAGGAACACCGGGGAGCTGTTTTTT; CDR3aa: CASSRSGRNTGELFF
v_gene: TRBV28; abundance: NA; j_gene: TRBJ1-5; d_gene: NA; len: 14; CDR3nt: TGTGCCAGCCAAGGAGGGGGTAGCAATCAGCCCCAGCATTTT; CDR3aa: CASQGGGSNQPQHF
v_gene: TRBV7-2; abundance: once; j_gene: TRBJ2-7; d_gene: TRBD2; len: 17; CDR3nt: TGTGCCAGCAGCTTAGAGCGGGGGGGCGGGGGGCGCTACGAGCAGTACTTC; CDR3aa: CASSLERGGGGRYEQYF
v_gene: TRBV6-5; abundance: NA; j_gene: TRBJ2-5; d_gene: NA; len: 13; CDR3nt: TGTGCCAGCAGTTACGGTGTCCGAGAGACCCAGTACTTC; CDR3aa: CASSYGVRETQYF
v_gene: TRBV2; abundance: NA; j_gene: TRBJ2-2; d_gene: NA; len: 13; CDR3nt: TGTGCCAGCTCCGGGGGGCGCACCGGGGAGCTGTTTTTT; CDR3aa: CASSGGRTGELFF
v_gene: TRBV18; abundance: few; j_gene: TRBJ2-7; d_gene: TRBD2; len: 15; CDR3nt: TGTGCCAGCTCACCCTCCCTCGGGGGGGTCTACGAGCAGTACTTC; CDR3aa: CASSPSLGGVYEQYF
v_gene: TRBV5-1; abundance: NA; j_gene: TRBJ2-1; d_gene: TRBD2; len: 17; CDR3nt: TGCGCCAGCAGCTTGCCACCGACTAGCGGGAGGGACAATGAGCAGTTCTTC; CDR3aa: CASSLPPTSGRDNEQFF
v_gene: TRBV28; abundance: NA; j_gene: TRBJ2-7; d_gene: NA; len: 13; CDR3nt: TGTGCCAGCAGTTTAAGACTAACCGACGAGCAGTACTTC; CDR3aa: CASSLRLTDEQYF
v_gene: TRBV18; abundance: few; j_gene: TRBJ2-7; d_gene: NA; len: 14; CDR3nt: TGTGCCAGCCTCTACCGGGACGGACCCTACGAGCAGTACTTC; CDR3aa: CASLYRDGPYEQYF
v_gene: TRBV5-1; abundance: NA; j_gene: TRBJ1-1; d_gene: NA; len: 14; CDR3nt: TGCGCCAGCAGCTCTCAGGTTGGGAACACTGAAGCTTTCTTT; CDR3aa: CASSSQVGNTEAFF
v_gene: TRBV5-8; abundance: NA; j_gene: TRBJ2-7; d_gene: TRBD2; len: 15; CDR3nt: TGTGCCAGCAGCCCTAGGGGCGGGGGACCCTACGAGCAGTACTTC; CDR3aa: CASSPRGGGPYEQYF
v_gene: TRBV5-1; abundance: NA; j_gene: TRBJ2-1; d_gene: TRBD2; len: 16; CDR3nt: TGCGCCAGCAGCTCGGGACTAGCGGGAGGCAAAAATGAGCAGTTCTTC; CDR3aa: CASSSGLAGGKNEQFF
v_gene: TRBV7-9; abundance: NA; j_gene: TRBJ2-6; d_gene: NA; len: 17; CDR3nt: TGTGCCAGCAGCTTAGGGTCGGGGTTGTCTGGGGCCAACGTCCTGACTTTC; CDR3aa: CASSLGSGLSGANVLTF
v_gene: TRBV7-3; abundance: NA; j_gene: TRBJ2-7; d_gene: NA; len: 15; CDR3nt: TGTGCCAGCAGCCCACTAAGGGGGGGGCCGGTCGAGCAGTACTTC; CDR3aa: CASSPLRGGPVEQYF
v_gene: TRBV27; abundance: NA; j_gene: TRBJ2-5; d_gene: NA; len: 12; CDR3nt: TGTGCCAGCAGCCCCCTGGGTGAGACCCAGTACTTC; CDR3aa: CASSPLGETQYF
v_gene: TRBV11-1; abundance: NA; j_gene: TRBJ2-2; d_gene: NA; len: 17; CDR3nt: TGTGCCAGCAGCCCAGGAGTAGTAAGGGGCGACACCGGGGAGCTGTTTTTT; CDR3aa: CASSPGVVRGDTGELFF
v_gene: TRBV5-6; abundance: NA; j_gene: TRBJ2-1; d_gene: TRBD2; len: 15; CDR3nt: TGTGCCAGCAGCTTATGGGGAGGGTCCTACAATGAGCAGTTCTTC; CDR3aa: CASSLWGGSYNEQFF
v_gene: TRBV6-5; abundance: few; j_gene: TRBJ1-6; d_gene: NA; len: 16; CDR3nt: TGTGCCAGCAGTTACTCTGCAGGCTCCTATAATTCACCCCTCCACTTT; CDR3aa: CASSYSAGSYNSPLHF
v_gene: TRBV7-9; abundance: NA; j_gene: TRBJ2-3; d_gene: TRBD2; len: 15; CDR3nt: TGTGCCAGCAGCATTAGCGGGGGGCCTACAGATACGCAGTATTTT; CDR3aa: CASSISGGPTDTQYF
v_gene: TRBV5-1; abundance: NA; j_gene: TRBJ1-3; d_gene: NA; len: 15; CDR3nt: TGCGCCAGCAGCTTGACGGGGGCAGGTGGAAACACCATATATTTT; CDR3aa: CASSLTGAGGNTIYF
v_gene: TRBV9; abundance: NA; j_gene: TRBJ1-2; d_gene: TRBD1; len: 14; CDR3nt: TGTGCCAGCAGTGGACAGGGGGGTAACTATGGCTACACCTTC; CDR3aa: CASSGQGGNYGYTF
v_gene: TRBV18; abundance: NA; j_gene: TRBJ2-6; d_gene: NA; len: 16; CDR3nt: TGTGCCAGCTCACGTACACTGGACTCTGGGGCCAACGTCCTGACTTTC; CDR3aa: CASSRTLDSGANVLTF
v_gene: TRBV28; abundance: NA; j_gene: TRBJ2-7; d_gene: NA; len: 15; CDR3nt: TGTGCCAGCAGCTCTTCGCCTTCTCCGTCCTACGAGCAGTACTTC; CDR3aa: CASSSSPSPSYEQYF
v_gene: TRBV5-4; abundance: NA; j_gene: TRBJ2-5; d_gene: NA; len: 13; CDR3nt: TGTGCCAGCAGCTTGGACAGGACCGAGACCCAGTACTTC; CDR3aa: CASSLDRTETQYF